These 2 T cell receptor beta chains came from one sample sequenced in a study of shared clonotypes between healthy human individuals. It was CD45RO-negative cells, positively selected for CCR7, that made up naive CD8 cells, with terminally differentiated effector memory CD45RA+ cells excluded. Sequencing used immunoSEQ multiplex PCR; TCRdb keeps in-frame clones, though not all of them. The sample lists about 2.1 million clones, 90% to 95% occurring once. The sequenced material came from naive CD8+ T cells from PBMCs. These receptors all come from a young man in good health. Some clones in this sample may be carry-over from other donors' samples.

This clone was seen just once. The chain combines TRBV2 with TRBJ2-7, with D hard to call. V was shortened by 6 bases and J by 2 bases, with 5 bases between the two germline ends. The CDR3 has 11 amino acids. From germline, CDR1 is SNHLY and CDR2 FYNNEI. For the CDR3, the DNA is TGTGCCAGCAGCAATACCTACGAGCAGTACTTC. It codes for CASSNTYEQYF.

On this clone: The sample contains more than one DNA sequence encoding this CDR3. The chain links TRBV7-9 to TRBJ2-7; D ambiguous. Germline values: CDR1 SEHNR, CDR2 FQNEAQ (reference sequence). This CDR3 is 13 amino acids long. V gave up 3 bases and J gave up 3 bases, with 9 bases separating them. The CDR3: CASSFPVGYEQYF. The DNA of the CDR3 is TGTGCCAGCAGCTTCCCTGTGGGCTACGAGCAGTACTTC. The whole variable domain, filled in from reference TRBV7-9 and TRBJ2-7, reads DTGVSQNPRHKITKRGQNVTFRCDPISEHNRLYWYRQTLGQGPEFLTYFQNEAQLEKSRLLSDRFSAERPKGSFSTLEIQRTEQGDSAMYLCASSFPVGYEQYFGPGTRLTVT.